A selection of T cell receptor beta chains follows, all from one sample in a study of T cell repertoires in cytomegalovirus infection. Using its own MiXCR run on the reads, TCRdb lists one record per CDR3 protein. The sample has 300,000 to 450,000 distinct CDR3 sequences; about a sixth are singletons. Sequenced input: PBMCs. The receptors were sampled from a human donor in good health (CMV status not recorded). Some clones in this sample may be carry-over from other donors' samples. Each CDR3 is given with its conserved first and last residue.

CDR3aa: CRETSGSSYNEQFF
v_gene: TRBV20-1
j_gene: TRBJ2-1

CDR3aa: CASSPTIELADTQYF
v_gene: TRBV7-9
j_gene: TRBJ2-3

CDR3aa: CSAPSGADEQYF
v_gene: TRBV20-1
j_gene: TRBJ2-7

CDR3aa: CASSLGIRETQYF
v_gene: TRBV7-2
j_gene: TRBJ2-5

CDR3aa: CSAPDSSSGNTIYF
v_gene: TRBV20-1
j_gene: TRBJ1-3

CDR3aa: CASRFGANVLTF
v_gene: TRBV6-2/TRBV6-3
j_gene: TRBJ2-6

CDR3aa: CASSLGGRGNYEQYF
v_gene: TRBV5-4
j_gene: TRBJ2-7

CDR3aa: CSARQTNEKLFF
v_gene: TRBV20-1
j_gene: TRBJ1-4

CDR3aa: CASSLDGTTYYGYTF
v_gene: TRBV7-9
j_gene: TRBJ1-2

CDR3aa: CASKDRVTLLRNTEAFF
v_gene: TRBV27
j_gene: TRBJ1-1

CDR3aa: CASSPWDRSYGYTF
v_gene: TRBV3-1
j_gene: TRBJ1-2

CDR3aa: CASSLSAGDGETQYF
v_gene: TRBV7-2
j_gene: TRBJ2-5

CDR3aa: CASSLETGGGNEQFF
v_gene: TRBV7-4
j_gene: TRBJ2-1

CDR3aa: CASSKDRGLYEQYF
v_gene: TRBV5-4
j_gene: TRBJ2-7

CDR3aa: CASSLYRGRGELFF
v_gene: TRBV7-8
j_gene: TRBJ2-2

CDR3aa: CASSQGYGQRGMNTEAFF
v_gene: TRBV3-1
j_gene: TRBJ1-1

CDR3aa: CASTESTTGEGEQFF
v_gene: TRBV7-8
j_gene: TRBJ2-1

CDR3aa: CASSLGERHNSPLHF
v_gene: TRBV7-2
j_gene: TRBJ1-6

CDR3aa: CASSLKRRAGPQHF
v_gene: TRBV12-3/TRBV12-4
j_gene: TRBJ1-5

CDR3aa: CASSLGLQTAKKAFF
v_gene: TRBV5-6
j_gene: TRBJ1-1

CDR3aa: CASTVQGPEQYF
v_gene: TRBV7-8
j_gene: TRBJ2-7

CDR3aa: CASSSIRDRERNQPQHF
v_gene: TRBV27
j_gene: TRBJ1-5

CDR3aa: CASRAGLGGYEQYF
v_gene: TRBV6-1
j_gene: TRBJ2-7

CDR3aa: CAWSGGANQPQHF
v_gene: TRBV30
j_gene: TRBJ1-5

CDR3aa: CASSFDLRVPGEQYF
v_gene: TRBV7-6
j_gene: TRBJ2-7

CDR3aa: CASSTVGSGNTIYF
v_gene: TRBV7-2
j_gene: TRBJ1-3

CDR3aa: CASSLGGSAIYEQYF
v_gene: TRBV11-2
j_gene: TRBJ2-7

CDR3aa: CASSIDLWDRYGQNTEAFF
v_gene: TRBV19
j_gene: TRBJ1-1

CDR3aa: CASSEADEQFF
v_gene: TRBV2
j_gene: TRBJ2-1

CDR3aa: CSALLAGASLPQYF
v_gene: TRBV20-1
j_gene: TRBJ2-3

CDR3aa: CASSLAGPSHASSYNEQFF
v_gene: TRBV7-2
j_gene: TRBJ2-1

CDR3aa: CASSQDLRVGQTQYF
v_gene: TRBV4-1
j_gene: TRBJ2-5

CDR3aa: CASSPLPGGEAFF
v_gene: TRBV7-2
j_gene: TRBJ1-1

CDR3aa: CASRELRANTEAFF
v_gene: TRBV7-9
j_gene: TRBJ1-1

CDR3aa: CASSSRTGLQTQYF
v_gene: TRBV7-2
j_gene: TRBJ2-5

CDR3aa: CSARDWVGNEQFF
v_gene: TRBV20-1
j_gene: TRBJ2-1

CDR3aa: CASTGQGHNEQFF
v_gene: TRBV12-3/TRBV12-4
j_gene: TRBJ2-1

CDR3aa: CSARSQREGLNEQFF
v_gene: TRBV20-1
j_gene: TRBJ2-1

CDR3aa: CASSPEAGGYTF
v_gene: TRBV18
j_gene: TRBJ1-2

CDR3aa: CSASPDGSTNDKLFF
v_gene: TRBV20-1
j_gene: TRBJ1-4

CDR3aa: CASRRTASSGANVLTF
v_gene: TRBV2
j_gene: TRBJ2-6